Given below is one T cell receptor beta chain in context. What it binds is not known. Germline assignment: CDR1 SGHAT and CDR2 FQNNGV. The CDR3 extends over 13 amino acids. V gave up 0 bases and J gave up 4 bases, with 5 bases separating them. The sample originates from a study of tumor-infiltrating lymphocytes in primary liver carcinoma. General study findings and limits: Against blood, tumors held a significantly higher top-250-clone fraction (p = 0.039).

Production of TCR beta cDNA used roughly 0.55 ug total RNA together with a constant-region primer. Each TCR beta library was derived from three nested multiplex PCR rounds that employed slightly modified ARM-PCR. Running around 9 cycles apiece, the first two PCR rounds relied on TRBV1-TRBV30 forward primers together with a C-beta reverse primer. TCRdb fed the multiplex PCR reads into MiXCR, producing one record per CDR3 protein. The sample holds 50,000 or so distinct CDR3 sequences, about 77% seen once. The roughly 20-34 mg bulk tissue piece was not sorted before simultaneous RNA and DNA extraction.

Sequencing was performed on liver tumor tissue from sampling region 5. Subset indicated: tumor region T5, tumor centre. The rearrangement joins TRBV11-2 to TRBJ2-3; D remains unclear. The TCR comes from a man between 35 and 55 years old with primary liver carcinoma and hepatitis B virus infection. CDR3 DNA: TGTGCCAGCAGCTTAGATTTACCAGATACGCAGTATTTT. It yields the protein CASSLDLPDTQYF.